The subject of this entry is one T cell receptor beta chain. The data originate from a study of T cell responses to AZD1222 COVID-19 vaccine. V lost 2 bases and J 0 bases, leaving 11 bases between the germline ends. CDR3 length: 16 residues. Germline assignment: CDR1 MDHEN and CDR2 SYDVKM. Sequencing used immunoSEQ multiplex PCR; TCRdb keeps in-frame clones, though not all of them. In the table there are about 130,000 clones, around 90% of which are singletons. This TCR was sampled from an adult in good health. Sample: peripheral blood, taken on day 0 of AZD1222 vaccination. The chain uses TRBV28 and TRBJ1-5; D possibly corresponds to TRBD1 (6 bases). The CDR3 region has the DNA TGTGCCAGCAGTTTAGTCGCAGGGGATAGCAATCAGCCCCAGCATTTT. It translates to CASSLVAGDSNQPQHF.